This T cell receptor beta chain was retrieved from a study of metastatic and nonmetastatic thyroid tumors. About the study: The study looked at repertoires side by side in blood and in tumor or nodule tissue from malignant and benign thyroid patients.

Original analysis: To classify distant metastasis in papillary thyroid cancer, a model was built from CDR3 differences across clinicopathological groups. TCRdb re-clonotyped the PCR reads through MiXCR. The V and J calls reflect TCRdb's pipeline rather than the authors' work. The table has about 70,000 clones, 18% seen once. Patients had received no treatment of any kind before thyroid surgery. The study, taken as a whole, reports: Malignant thyroid tumors reportedly exceeded benign nodules significantly in TCR beta diversity, with the difference appearing in blood and tumor.

In regard to this clone: Antigen specificity is unknown.

CDR1 SNHLY and CDR2 FYNNEI come from the germline V gene. This CDR3 is built from 16 residues. V lost 6 bases, J lost 0 bases, and 7 bases stayed unmatched. The receptor was isolated from a female donor with papillary thyroid cancer or a benign thyroid nodule (not recorded which). Some clones in this sample may be carry-over from other donors' samples. This chain joins TRBV2 and TRBJ2-3; 9 nucleotides line up with TRBD2. The specimen was blood. CDR3 sequence: CASRAGLAASTDTQYF. The CDR3 region has the DNA TGTGCCAGCAGAGCGGGACTAGCAGCTAGCACAGATACGCAGTATTTT.